This T cell receptor (beta chain) was sequenced in a study of T-cell memory formation after mild COVID-19. Whole-study findings and limits: Cross-reactive memory appears to have joined, as suggested by some responding clones showing up in pre-infection memory.

TCRdb processed the 5' RACE reads anew with MiXCR; each CDR3 protein has one entry. The repertoire holds 300,000 to 400,000 distinct CDR3 sequences, with under 15% as singletons. Only a few counts were recorded for this clonotype. Its cognate antigen is unknown. The source of this sequence is a man between 18 and 35 years old who had mild COVID-19 (a few samples of this study predate the infection). Cell type and time point are not known. Sequences were obtained from PBMCs or a T cell subset sorted from them (not recorded which).

The CDR3 DNA reads TGTGCCAGCAGCTTAGTTGGGACAGGGGATGAGACCCAGTACTTC. Translated, it gives CASSLVGTGDETQYF. J is TRBJ2-5 and V is TRBV11-3; 10 bases map to TRBD1. The CDR3 sequence is 15 residues long. V shed 1 base, J shed 5 bases, and the junction held 4 bases outside the gene matches. The V gene's germline CDR1 is SGHNT and CDR2 YENEEA.